Listed here are 6 T cell receptor beta chains from one sample, sequenced in a study of blood T cell repertoires in COVID-19. Profiled with immunoSEQ multiplex PCR; TCRdb holds only in-frame clones, not every one. Here the sample spans a few hundred thousand clones, around 80% being singletons. The sample was peripheral blood. The source is a human donor in a cohort sampled during active COVID-19.

The V gene is TRBV5-6, the J gene TRBJ2-5, with TRBD1 matching over 7 bases. V lost 3 bases, J lost 1 base, and 6 bases stayed unmatched. This CDR3 contains 15 residues. Per the germline V gene, CDR1 is SGHDT and CDR2 is YYEEEE. CDR3 residues: CASSYSTGPQETQYF. CDR3 coding DNA: TGTGCCAGCAGCTACTCGACAGGGCCCCAAGAGACCCAGTACTTC.

The rearrangement joins TRBV30 to TRBJ2-1; 13 bases fit TRBD2. Germline V lookup: CDR1 GTSNPN, CDR2 SVGIG (reference sequence). V lost 1 base, J lost 4 bases, and 4 bases stayed unmatched. The CDR3 length is 16 residues. CDR3 protein: CAWSGGGLAGYNEQFF. CDR3 DNA: TGTGCCTGGAGTGGTGGGGGACTAGCGGGGTACAATGAGCAGTTCTTC. Combining the CDR3 with reference TRBV30 and TRBJ2-1 gives the whole variable domain SQTIHQWPATLVQPVGSPLSLECTVEGTSNPNLYWYRQAAGRGLQLLFYSVGIGQISSEVPQNLSASRPQDRQFILSSKKLLLSDSGFYLCAWSGGGLAGYNEQFFGPGTRLTVL.

This rearrangement joins TRBV4-2 to TRBJ2-7; 9 bases line up with TRBD2. The germline CDR1 and CDR2 sequences are LGHNA and YNFKEQ. Trimming removed 1 base from V and 2 bases from J; junction bases left unmatched: 6. The CDR3 covers 16 residues. CDR3 bases: TGTGCCAGCAGCCAAGGACTAGCGGAAGCTCCCTACGAGCAGTACTTC. The encoded protein is CASSQGLAEAPYEQYF.

The chain couples TRBV9 to TRBJ2-5; TRBD1 might be the D (6 bases). This CDR3 comprises 14 residues. CDR1 SGDLS and CDR2 YYNGEE come from the germline V gene. Between the trimmed V and J ends, which lost 1 base and 4 bases, there was a span of 11 bases. The CDR3 region has the DNA TGTGCCAGCAGCGTAACAGGGTTAGGAGAGACCCAGTACTTC. Translated, it gives CASSVTGLGETQYF.

The V and J genes are TRBV6-5 and TRBJ2-1; D may be TRBD2 (5 bases). Germline-derived CDR1 and CDR2 are MNHEY and SVGAGI. V was cut by 2 bases and J by 10 bases, with 15 bases left in between. The CDR3 totals 14 residues. The CDR3, as DNA: TGTGCCAGCAGTTACGGTACCGTAGGCGGGGAGCAGTTCTTC. It encodes CASSYGTVGGEQFF.

V usage is TRBV19 and J usage is TRBJ2-7; 13 bases fit TRBD2. Trimming removed 3 bases from V and 3 bases from J; junction bases left unmatched: 11. Germline V gene sequence: CDR1 LNHDA, CDR2 SQIVND (reference sequence). This CDR3 spans 18 amino acids. CDR3: CASSMGGLAGDSGYEQYF. CDR3 nucleotides: TGTGCCAGTAGTATGGGCGGACTAGCGGGAGATTCAGGCTACGAGCAGTACTTC.